Sequencing of this T cell receptor beta chain was carried out in a study of cytomegalovirus exposure and HLA in healthy donors. This clone is a singleton in its sample. Its specificity is not known. 13 Jbeta primers and 60 Vbeta primers were used for the PCR. The protocol was immunoSEQ multiplex PCR, while the TCRdb copy is restricted to in-frame clones and leaves out a portion. The sample holds 150,000 to 200,000 clones, 82% seen once. This CDR3 has 13 residues. The ends were cut back, 5 bases at V and 3 bases at J, with 8 bases in the middle. Looked up from germline, CDR1 is SGHTA and CDR2 is FQGNSA. Study-wide results and limits: Presence/absence analyses supposed approximately even sequencing depth among donors. In a later analysis, across HLA loci, associated TCR counts were highest for DRB1, lowest for HLA-C.

Sequencing was done on a sample of PBMCs. The chain couples TRBV7-2 to TRBJ1-5, with D possibly matching TRBD1 (6 bases). This TCR came from a middle-aged man in good health and CMV-seronegative. The CDR3 coding sequence is TGTGCCAGCAGCCGGGACAACAATCAGCCCCAGCATTTT. The encoded protein is CASSRDNNQPQHF.